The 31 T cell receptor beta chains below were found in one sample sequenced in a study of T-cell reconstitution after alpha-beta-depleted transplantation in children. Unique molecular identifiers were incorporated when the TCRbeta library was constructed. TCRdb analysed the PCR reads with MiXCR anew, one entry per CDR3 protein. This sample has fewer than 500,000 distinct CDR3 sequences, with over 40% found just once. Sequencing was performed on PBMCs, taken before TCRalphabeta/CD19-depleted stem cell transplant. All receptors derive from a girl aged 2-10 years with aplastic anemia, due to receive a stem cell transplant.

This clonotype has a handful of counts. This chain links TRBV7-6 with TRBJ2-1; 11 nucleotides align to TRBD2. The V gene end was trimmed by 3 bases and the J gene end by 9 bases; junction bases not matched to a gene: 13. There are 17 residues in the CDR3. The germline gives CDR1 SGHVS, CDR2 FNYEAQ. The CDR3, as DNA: TGTGCCAGCAGCTTTGGGACTAGCGGATACTCGGCGGGTGAGCAGTTCTTC. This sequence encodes CASSFGTSGYSAGEQFF.

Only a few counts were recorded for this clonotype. CDR3 sequence reads: CAWSVQGEQFF. CDR3 coding DNA: TGTGCCTGGAGTGTACAGGGCGAGCAGTTCTTC. V is TRBV30 and J is TRBJ2-1, with D perhaps TRBD1 (6 bases). CDR1 GTSNPN and CDR2 SVGIG come from the germline V gene (reference sequence). The CDR3 is 11 amino acids. The V and J ends lost 0 bases and 10 bases respectively, with 7 bases between them.

CDR3 DNA sequence: TGTGCCAGCTCCCAGGGAAGGACTAGCGGAGAGACCCAGTACTTC. This sequence encodes CASSQGRTSGETQYF. The chain links TRBV18 to TRBJ2-5; 10 bases are a match to TRBD2. Germline CDR1 is KGHSH and CDR2 is LQKENI. This CDR3 contains 15 residues. J lost 4 bases, V lost 6 bases, and 8 bases had no gene match.

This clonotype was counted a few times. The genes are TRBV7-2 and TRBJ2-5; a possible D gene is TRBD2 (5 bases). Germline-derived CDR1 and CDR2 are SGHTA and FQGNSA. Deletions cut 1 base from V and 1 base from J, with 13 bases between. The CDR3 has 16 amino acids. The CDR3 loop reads CASSLGVGRAQETQYF. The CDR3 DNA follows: TGTGCCAGCAGCTTAGGGGTCGGGCGGGCCCAAGAGACCCAGTACTTC.

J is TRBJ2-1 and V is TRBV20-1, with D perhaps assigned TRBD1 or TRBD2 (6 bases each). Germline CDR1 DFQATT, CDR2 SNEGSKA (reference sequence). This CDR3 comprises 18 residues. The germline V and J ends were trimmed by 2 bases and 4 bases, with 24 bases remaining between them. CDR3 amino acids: CSARPGALLQTAYNEQFF. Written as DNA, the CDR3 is TGCAGTGCTAGACCGGGGGCATTGCTCCAGACGGCTTACAATGAGCAGTTCTTC.

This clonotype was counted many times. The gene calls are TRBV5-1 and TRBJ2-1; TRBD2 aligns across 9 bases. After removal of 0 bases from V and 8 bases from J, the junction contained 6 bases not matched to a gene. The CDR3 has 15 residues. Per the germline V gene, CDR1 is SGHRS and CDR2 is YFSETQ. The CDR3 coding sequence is TGCGCCAGCAGCTTGGCCGTTAGCGGGAGAGATGAGCAGTTCTTC. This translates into CASSLAVSGRDEQFF.

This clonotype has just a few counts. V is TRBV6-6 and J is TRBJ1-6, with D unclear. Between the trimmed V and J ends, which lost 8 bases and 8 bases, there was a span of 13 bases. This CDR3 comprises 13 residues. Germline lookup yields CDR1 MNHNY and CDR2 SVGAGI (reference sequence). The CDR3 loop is CASGDIPHSPLHF. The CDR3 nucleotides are TGTGCCAGCGGTGACATTCCCCATTCACCCCTCCACTTT.

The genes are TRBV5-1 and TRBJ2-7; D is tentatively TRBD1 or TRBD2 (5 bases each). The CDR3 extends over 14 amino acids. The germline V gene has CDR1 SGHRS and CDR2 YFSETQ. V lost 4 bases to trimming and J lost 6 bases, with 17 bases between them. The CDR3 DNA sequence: TGCGCCAGCAGCGCGGGCCAGGGTGGGAGCGAGCAGTACTTC. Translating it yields CASSAGQGGSEQYF.

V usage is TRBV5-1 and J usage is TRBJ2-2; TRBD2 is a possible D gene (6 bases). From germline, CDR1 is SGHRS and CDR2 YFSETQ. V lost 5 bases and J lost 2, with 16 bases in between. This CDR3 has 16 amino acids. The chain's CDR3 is CASSLGGISNTGELFF. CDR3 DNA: TGCGCCAGCAGTCTTGGCGGGATCTCAAACACCGGGGAGCTGTTTTTT.

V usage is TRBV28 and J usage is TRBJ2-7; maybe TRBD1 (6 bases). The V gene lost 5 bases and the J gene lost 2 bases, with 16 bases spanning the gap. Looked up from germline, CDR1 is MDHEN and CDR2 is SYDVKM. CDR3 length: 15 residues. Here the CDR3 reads CASSLPGQGPYEQYF. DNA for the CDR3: TGTGCCAGCAGTCTCCCGGGCCAGGGGCCCTACGAGCAGTACTTC.

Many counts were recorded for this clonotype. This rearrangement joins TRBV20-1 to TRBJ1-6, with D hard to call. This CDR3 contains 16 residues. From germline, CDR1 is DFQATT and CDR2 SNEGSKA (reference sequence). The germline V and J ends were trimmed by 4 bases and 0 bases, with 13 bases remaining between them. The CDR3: CSANNGPSSYNSPLHF. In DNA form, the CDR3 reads TGCAGTGCTAATAACGGACCGAGCTCCTATAATTCACCCCTCCACTTT.

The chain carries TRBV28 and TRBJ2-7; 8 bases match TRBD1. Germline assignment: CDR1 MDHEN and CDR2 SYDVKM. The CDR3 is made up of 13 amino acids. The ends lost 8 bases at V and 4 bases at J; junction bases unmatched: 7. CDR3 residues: CASFRTGSYEQYF. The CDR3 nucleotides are TGTGCCAGCTTCCGGACAGGGTCATACGAGCAGTACTTC.

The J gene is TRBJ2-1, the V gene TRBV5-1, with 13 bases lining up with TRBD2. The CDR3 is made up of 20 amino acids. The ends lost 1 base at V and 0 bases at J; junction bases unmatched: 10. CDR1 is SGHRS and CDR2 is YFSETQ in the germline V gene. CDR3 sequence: CASSLRTSGGAALSYNEQFF. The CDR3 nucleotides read TGCGCCAGCAGCTTGCGAACTAGCGGGGGGGCCGCCCTCTCCTACAATGAGCAGTTCTTC.

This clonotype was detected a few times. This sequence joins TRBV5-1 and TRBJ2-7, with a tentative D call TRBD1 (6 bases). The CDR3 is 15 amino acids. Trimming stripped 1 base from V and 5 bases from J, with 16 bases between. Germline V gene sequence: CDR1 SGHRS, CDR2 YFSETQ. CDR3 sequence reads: CASSLKNSGVNEQYF. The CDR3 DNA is TGCGCCAGCAGCTTGAAGAACTCAGGGGTGAACGAGCAGTACTTC.

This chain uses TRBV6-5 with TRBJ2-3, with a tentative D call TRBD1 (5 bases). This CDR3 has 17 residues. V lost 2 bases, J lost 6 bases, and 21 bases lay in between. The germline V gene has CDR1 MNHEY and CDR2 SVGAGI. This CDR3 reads CASSYTLWAGRTDTQYF. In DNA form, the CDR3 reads TGTGCCAGCAGTTACACCCTTTGGGCAGGGCGGACGGATACGCAGTATTTT.

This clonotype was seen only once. CDR3 loop: CASSPPGGPHYEQYF. The CDR3 DNA is TGTGCCAGCAGCCCGCCTGGGGGACCGCACTACGAGCAGTACTTC. The chain couples TRBV13 to TRBJ2-7; D is perhaps TRBD1 or TRBD2 (5 bases each). This CDR3 is 15 amino acids long. The V and J ends lost 5 bases and 3 bases respectively, with 17 bases between them. Germline V gene data show CDR1 as PRHDT and CDR2 as FYEKMQ (reference sequence).

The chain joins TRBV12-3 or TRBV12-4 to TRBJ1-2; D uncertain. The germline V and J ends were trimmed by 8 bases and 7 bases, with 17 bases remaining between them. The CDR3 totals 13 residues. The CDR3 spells CASAPTSEGGYTF. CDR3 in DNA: TGTGCCAGCGCACCAACATCGGAGGGTGGCTACACCTTC.

The CDR3 loop is CASSGAGNEQFF. Here the CDR3 DNA reads TGTGCCAGCAGCGGCGCCGGTAATGAGCAGTTCTTC. This chain links TRBV5-4 with TRBJ2-1; D gene ambiguous. CDR3 size: 12 residues. The V gene lost 4 bases and the J gene lost 7 bases, with 9 bases spanning the gap. Germline CDR1 is SGHNT and CDR2 is YYREEE (reference sequence). The whole variable domain, remainder taken from reference TRBV5-4 and TRBJ2-1, is ETGVTQSPTHLIKTRGQQVTLRCSSQSGHNTVSWYQQALGQGPQFIFQYYREEENGRGNFPPRFSGLQFPNYSSELNVNALELDDSALYLCASSGAGNEQFFGPGTRLTVL.

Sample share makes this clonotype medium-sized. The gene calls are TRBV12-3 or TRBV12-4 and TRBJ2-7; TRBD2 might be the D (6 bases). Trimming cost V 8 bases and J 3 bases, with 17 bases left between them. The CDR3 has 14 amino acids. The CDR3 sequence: CASGSRGKGYEQYF. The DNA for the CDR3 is TGTGCCAGCGGGAGTCGGGGGAAGGGCTACGAGCAGTACTTC.

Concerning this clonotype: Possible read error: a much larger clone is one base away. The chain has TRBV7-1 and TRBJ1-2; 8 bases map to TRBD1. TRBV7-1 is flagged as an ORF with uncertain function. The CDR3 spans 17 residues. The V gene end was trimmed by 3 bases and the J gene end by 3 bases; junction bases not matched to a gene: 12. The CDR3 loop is CASSSRLPGQVYYGYTF. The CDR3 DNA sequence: TGTGCCAGCAGCTCGCGGCTCCCGGGACAGGTATACTATGGCTACACCTTC.

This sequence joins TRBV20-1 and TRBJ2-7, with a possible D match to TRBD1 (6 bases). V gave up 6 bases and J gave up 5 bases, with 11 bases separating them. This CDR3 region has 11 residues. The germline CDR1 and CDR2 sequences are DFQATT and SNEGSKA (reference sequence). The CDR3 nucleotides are TGCAGTGCACTGGGACACCACGAGCAGTACTTC. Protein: CSALGHHEQYF.

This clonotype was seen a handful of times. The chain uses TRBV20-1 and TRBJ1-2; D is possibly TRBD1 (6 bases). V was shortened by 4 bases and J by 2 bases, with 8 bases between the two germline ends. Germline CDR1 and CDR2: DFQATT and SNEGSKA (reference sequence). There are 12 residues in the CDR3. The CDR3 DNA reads TGCAGTGCTAATGACAGGAACTATGGCTACACCTTC. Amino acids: CSANDRNYGYTF.

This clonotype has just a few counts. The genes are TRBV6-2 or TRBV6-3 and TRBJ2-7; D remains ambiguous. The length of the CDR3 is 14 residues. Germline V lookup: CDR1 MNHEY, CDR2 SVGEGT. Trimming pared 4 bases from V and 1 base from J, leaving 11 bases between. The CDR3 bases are TGTGCCAGCAGTTTGGACGCAGGATCCTACGAGCAGTACTTC. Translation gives CASSLDAGSYEQYF.

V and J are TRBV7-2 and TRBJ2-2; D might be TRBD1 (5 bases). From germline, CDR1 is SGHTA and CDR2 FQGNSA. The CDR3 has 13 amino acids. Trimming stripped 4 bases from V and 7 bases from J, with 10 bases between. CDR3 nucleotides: TGTGCCAGCAGCTGGGAAGGGGACGGGGAGCTGTTTTTT. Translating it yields CASSWEGDGELFF.

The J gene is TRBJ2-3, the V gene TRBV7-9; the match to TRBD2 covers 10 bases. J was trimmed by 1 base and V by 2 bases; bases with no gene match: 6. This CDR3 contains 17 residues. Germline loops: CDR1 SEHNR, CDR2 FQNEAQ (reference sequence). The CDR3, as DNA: TGTGCCAGCAGCTTACCTATGACTAGCGGGCGCACAGATACGCAGTATTTT. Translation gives CASSLPMTSGRTDTQYF.

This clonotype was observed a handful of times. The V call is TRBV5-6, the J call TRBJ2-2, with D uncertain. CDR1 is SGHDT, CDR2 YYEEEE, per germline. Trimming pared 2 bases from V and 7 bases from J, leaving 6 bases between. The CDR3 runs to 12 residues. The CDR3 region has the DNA TGTGCCAGCAGCTTCATGGTCGGGGAGCTGTTTTTT. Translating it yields CASSFMVGELFF. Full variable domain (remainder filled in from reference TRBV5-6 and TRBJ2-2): DAGVTQSPTHLIKTRGQQVTLRCSPKSGHDTVSWYQQALGQGPQFIFQYYEEEERQRGNFPDRFSGHQFPNYSSELNVNALLLGDSALYLCASSFMVGELFFGEGSRLTVL.

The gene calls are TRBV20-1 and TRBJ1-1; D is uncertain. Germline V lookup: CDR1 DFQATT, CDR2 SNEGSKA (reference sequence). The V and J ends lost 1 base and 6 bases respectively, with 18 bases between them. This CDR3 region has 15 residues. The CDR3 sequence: CSARVEGFTWAEAFF. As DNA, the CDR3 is TGCAGTGCTAGAGTCGAGGGATTTACGTGGGCTGAAGCTTTCTTT.

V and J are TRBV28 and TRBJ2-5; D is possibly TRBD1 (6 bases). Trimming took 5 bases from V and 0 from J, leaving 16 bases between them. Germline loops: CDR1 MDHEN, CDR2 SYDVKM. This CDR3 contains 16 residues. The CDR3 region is CASSPYPGQHQETQYF. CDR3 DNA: TGTGCCAGCAGTCCCTACCCGGGACAACACCAAGAGACCCAGTACTTC.

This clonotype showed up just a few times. Here the CDR3 DNA reads TGTGCCAGCAGCCAAGAGGCTAGTGAAGAGACCCAGTACTTC. It yields the protein CASSQEASEETQYF. The rearrangement uses TRBV4-2 and TRBJ2-5; no definite D call. Germline assignment: CDR1 LGHNA and CDR2 YNFKEQ. Between the trimmed V and J ends, which lost 0 bases and 3 bases, there was a span of 8 bases. This CDR3 spans 14 amino acids.

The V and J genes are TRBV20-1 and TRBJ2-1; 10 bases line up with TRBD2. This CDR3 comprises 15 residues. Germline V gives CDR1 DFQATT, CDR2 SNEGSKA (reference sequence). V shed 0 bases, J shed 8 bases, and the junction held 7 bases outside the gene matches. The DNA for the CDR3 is TGCAGTGCTAGAGATCCGTCTAGCGGGGGCGATGAGCAGTTCTTC. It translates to CSARDPSSGGDEQFF.

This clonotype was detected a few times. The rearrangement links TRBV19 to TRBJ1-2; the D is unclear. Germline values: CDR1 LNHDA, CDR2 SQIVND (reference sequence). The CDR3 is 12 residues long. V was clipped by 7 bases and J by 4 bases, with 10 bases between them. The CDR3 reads CASNTNTYGYTF. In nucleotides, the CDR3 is TGTGCCAGTAACACAAACACCTATGGCTACACCTTC.